The 9 T cell receptor beta chains below come from one sample, sequenced in a study of a mutant IDH1 vaccine in newly diagnosed glioma. Antigens of these TCRs are unknown. Noted time point: week 5, during vaccination. Vaccination comprised doses that each held 300 ug of mutant IDH1 20-mer peptide, plus topical imiquimod. TCRdb keeps only in-frame clones here, not all; method: immunoSEQ multiplex PCR. The sample carries around 78,000 clones, around nine tenths recorded once. The sample was PBMCs, taken from a glioma patient whose treatment included an IDH1 peptide vaccine. These receptors came from a woman in her forties or fifties with glioma.

V usage is TRBV4-2 and J usage is TRBJ2-2, with TRBD2 matching 8 bases. CDR1 is LGHNA and CDR2 is YNFKEQ in the germline V gene. This CDR3 has 15 amino acids. After removal of 3 bases from V and 5 bases from J, the junction contained 5 bases not matched to a gene. CDR3 residues: CASSQASGLTGELFF. The DNA for the CDR3 is TGTGCCAGCAGCCAGGCTAGCGGGCTGACCGGGGAGCTGTTTTTT.

Of note for this clone: The sample contains more than one DNA sequence encoding this CDR3. The chain has TRBV5-1 and TRBJ1-2; TRBD1 matches at 7 bases. After removal of 0 bases from V and 3 bases from J, the junction contained 2 bases not matched to a gene. The V gene's germline CDR1 is SGHRS and CDR2 YFSETQ. The CDR3 extends over 14 amino acids. CDR3 loop: CASSLEGGDYGYTF. CDR3 coding DNA: TGCGCCAGCAGCTTGGAAGGGGGCGACTATGGCTACACCTTC.

This clone is a singleton in its sample. This chain uses TRBV5-1 with TRBJ1-1; tentatively, D is TRBD1 (5 bases). CDR3 size: 17 residues. The germline V gene encodes CDR1 SGHRS and CDR2 YFSETQ. Trimming took 4 bases from V and 5 from J, leaving 24 bases between them. In DNA form, the CDR3 reads TGCGCCAGCAGCCCGTTCTTTGCAGGGTTAGGGCGGACTGAAGCTTTCTTT. It codes for CASSPFFAGLGRTEAFF.

A note on this clone: Its ends do not fully match the called genes, so a read error is possible. Here the CDR3 reads CASSLAFQETQYF. As DNA, the CDR3 is TGTGCTAGCAGCTTAGCATTTCAAGAGACCCAGTACTTC. This chain connects TRBV7-7 to TRBJ2-5; D is unclear. The germline gives CDR1 SSHAT, CDR2 FNYEAQ (reference sequence). The CDR3 is 13 amino acids.

This CDR3 is CASSPRTSARYNEQFF. In DNA, the CDR3 is TGTGCCAGCAGCCCAAGGACTAGCGCCCGATACAATGAGCAGTTCTTC. V and J are TRBV7-6 and TRBJ2-1, with 9 bases matching TRBD2. Trimming took 5 bases from V and 4 from J; bases not matched to a gene: 9. From germline, CDR1 is SGHVS and CDR2 FNYEAQ. The CDR3 is 16 residues long.

The V call is TRBV30, the J call TRBJ2-4; 7 bases match TRBD1. This CDR3 contains 14 residues. Trimming cost V 0 bases and J 7 bases; bases outside gene matches: 6. Germline assignment: CDR1 GTSNPN and CDR2 SVGIG (reference sequence). The CDR3 DNA reads as TGTGCCTGGAGTGTACAGGGGCTTAGGAACATTCAGTACTTC. Its protein product is CAWSVQGLRNIQYF. Looking up the rest from reference TRBV30 and TRBJ2-4 gives the full variable domain: SQTIHQWPATLVQPVGSPLSLECTVEGTSNPNLYWYRQAAGRGLQLLFYSVGIGQISSEVPQNLSASRPQDRQFILSSKKLLLSDSGFYLCAWSVQGLRNIQYFGAGTRLSVL.

This clone has just one count. The chain uses TRBV5-6 and TRBJ1-1, with D maybe TRBD1 (6 bases). CDR1 SGHDT and CDR2 YYEEEE come from the germline V gene. The length of the CDR3 is 14 residues. Trimming took 4 bases from V and 4 from J, leaving 14 bases between them. The CDR3 bases are TGTGCCAGCAGCCTGGGACACCCGGGCACTGAAGCTTTCTTT. Its protein product is CASSLGHPGTEAFF.

The CDR3 sequence: CASSPEGLEQYF. CDR3 nucleotide sequence: TGTGCCAGCTCACCAGAAGGCCTCGAGCAGTACTTC. The chain employs TRBV18 and TRBJ2-7; D gene uncertain. This CDR3 region has 12 residues. Germline V CDR1 and CDR2: KGHSH, LQKENI. The V gene lost 2 bases and the J gene lost 6 bases, with 8 bases spanning the gap.

The chain is built from TRBV6-5 and TRBJ1-1, with 10 nucleotides matching TRBD1. The CDR3 runs to 16 residues. Germline trimming cut 1 base from V and 3 bases from J; bases unmatched to any gene: 5. The germline gives CDR1 MNHEY, CDR2 SVGAGI. CDR3 nucleotide sequence: TGTGCCAGCAGTTACTTCCGGGACAGGGGACACACTGAAGCTTTCTTT. Protein sequence: CASSYFRDRGHTEAFF.